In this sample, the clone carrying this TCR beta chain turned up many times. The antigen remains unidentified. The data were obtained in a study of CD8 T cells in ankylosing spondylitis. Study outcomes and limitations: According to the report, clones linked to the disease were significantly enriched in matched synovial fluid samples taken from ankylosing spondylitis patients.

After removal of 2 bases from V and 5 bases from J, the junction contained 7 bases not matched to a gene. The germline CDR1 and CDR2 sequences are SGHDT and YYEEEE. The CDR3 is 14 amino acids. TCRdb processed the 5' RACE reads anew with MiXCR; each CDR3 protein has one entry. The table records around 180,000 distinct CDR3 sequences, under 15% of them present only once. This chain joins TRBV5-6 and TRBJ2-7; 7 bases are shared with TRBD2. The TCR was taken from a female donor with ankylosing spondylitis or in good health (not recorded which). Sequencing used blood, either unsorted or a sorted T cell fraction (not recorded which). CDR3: CASSFPGGLDEQYF. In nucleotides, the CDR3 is TGTGCCAGCAGCTTTCCGGGAGGTCTCGACGAGCAGTACTTC.